The sequence of this T cell receptor beta chain was determined in a study of blood T cell repertoires in COVID-19 (dated by TCRdb to 2018 to 2021). For the wider study: Samples from collaborators originated in the United States, Italy and Spain and spanned both the acute and convalescent phases of COVID-19. The dataset comprised deeply sampled blood TCRbeta repertoires from subjects exposed to, actively infected with, or recovered from COVID-19. The material from the prospective study consisted of cDNA or gDNA derived from T cells, B-cell-depleted T cells, or PBMCs. Where HLA class I and class II types were available, the types were taken from metadata supplied by the sample provider, not from assay-based typing. A freely available public database, intended as a resource for researchers studying the immune response to SARS-CoV-2, is where the repertoires were released. Samples were obtained from the ongoing ImmuneRACE study (first 160 participants) and from over 1,000 subjects provided by 6 global collaborators. Nearly every sample came with metadata listing a de-identified subject ID, COVID-19 status, age in years and sex. Findings and caveats that apply to the study as a whole: The quantity of clinical and demographic metadata differed by source and by participant and was supplied without curation.

In Seattle, one collaborating source enrolled patients while the infection was active and tracked those patients longitudinally over the course of disease. The collaborating institutions used their own protocols to collect whole blood in K2EDTA tubes. For TCRbeta analysis, collaborators shipped samples as frozen whole blood, isolated PBMCs, or DNA extracted from either of those sample types. On this clone: Its antigen target is currently unknown. One base away there is no much larger clone; base qualities are not given.

V loses 2 bases of germline sequence and J loses 2 bases, and the interval between the two ends is 7 bases. The germline V gene specifies SQVTM as CDR1 and ANQGSEA as CDR2. Including cysteine and phenylalanine, the CDR3 has 12 amino acids. The read is trimmed to its CDR3 DNA, 36 bases read in frame from base 1. The immunoSEQ Assay, a bias-controlled multiplex PCR, was used to amplify TCRbeta CDR3 regions from genomic DNA. The authors' pipeline ran thus. Within the assay, amplification of reference gene primers was used to estimate how many nucleated cells each sample contained. To quantify the absolute abundance of each unique TCRbeta CDR3 rearrangement, sequence reads were collapsed and filtered. Productive Simpson clonality was computed per sample as the square root of Simpson's diversity index over productive rearrangements. TCRdb mirrors the immuneACCESS table, restricted to in-frame sequences. Some clones are absent from its copies; in checked studies, under half trace to an unresolved V gene, and the reason for the others is unknown. The V and J calls and clone size were taken over from that table, and D and trimming were inferred from the DNA. The sample records 300,000 to 350,000 clones, over 75% of which are singletons. Together, the top ten hold more than 6% of the sample.

The chain is assembled from TRBV29-1 and TRBJ2-7; perhaps TRBD1 is the D gene, with 5 bases matching. The sample taken for sequencing was peripheral blood. This receptor was obtained from a woman aged 25 to 39 with COVID-19, enrolled during active disease. The DNA sequence is given as TGCAGCGTTGAAATACAGGCCTACGAGCAGTACTTC. It codes for CSVEIQAYEQYF.